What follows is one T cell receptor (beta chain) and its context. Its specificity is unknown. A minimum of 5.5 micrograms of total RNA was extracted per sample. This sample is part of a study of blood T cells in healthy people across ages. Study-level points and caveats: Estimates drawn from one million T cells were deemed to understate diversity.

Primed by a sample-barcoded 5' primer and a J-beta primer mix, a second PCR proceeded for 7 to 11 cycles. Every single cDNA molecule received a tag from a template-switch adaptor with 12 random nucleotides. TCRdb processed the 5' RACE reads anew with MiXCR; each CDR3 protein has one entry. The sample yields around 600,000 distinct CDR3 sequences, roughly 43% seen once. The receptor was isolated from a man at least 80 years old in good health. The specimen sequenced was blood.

The CDR3 region is CASSSIGPDTQYF. The CDR3 DNA is TGTGCCAGCAGCTCGATTGGTCCAGATACGCAGTATTTT. The chain recombines TRBV5-5 with TRBJ2-3, with D uncertain. The length of the CDR3 is 13 residues. V was cut by 3 bases and J by 4 bases, with 9 bases left in between. Germline assignment: CDR1 SGHKS and CDR2 YYEKEE (reference sequence).